The present T cell receptor (beta chain) was sequenced within a study of a mutant IDH1 vaccine in newly diagnosed glioma. In the study overall: Patients had eight vaccinations, in weeks 1, 3, 5, 7, 11, 15, 19 and 23. Before enrollment, patients got radiotherapy alone, temozolomide alone, or mostly the combination.

TCRdb's table, derived via immunoSEQ multiplex PCR, lists solely in-frame clones and lacks some. The repertoire includes some 26,000 clones, 80% to 85% of them detected once, and approximately 15% sits in the top ten. The time point denotes: week 23, last vaccination. The vaccine gave 300 ug of a 20-mer mutant IDH1 peptide subcutaneously per dose. Study-wide points: Among patients, around 93% showed immune responses induced by the vaccine. Seemingly, top peripheral T cell clonotype changes bore no relation to pseudoprogression.

As regards this clone: What it recognizes is unknown.

Germline CDR1 is PRHDT and CDR2 is FYEKMQ (reference sequence). The CDR3 spans 15 residues. J was trimmed by 2 bases and V by 5 bases; bases with no gene match: 8. The receptor was isolated from a woman aged 25-40 years with glioma. The genes are TRBV13 and TRBJ2-5, with 7 bases fitting TRBD2. The sample in question was PBMCs, obtained from a glioma patient whose treatment included an IDH1 peptide vaccine. CDR3 residues: CASSARLAQQETQYF. CDR3 coding DNA: TGTGCCAGCAGCGCCCGACTAGCACAGCAAGAGACCCAGTACTTC.